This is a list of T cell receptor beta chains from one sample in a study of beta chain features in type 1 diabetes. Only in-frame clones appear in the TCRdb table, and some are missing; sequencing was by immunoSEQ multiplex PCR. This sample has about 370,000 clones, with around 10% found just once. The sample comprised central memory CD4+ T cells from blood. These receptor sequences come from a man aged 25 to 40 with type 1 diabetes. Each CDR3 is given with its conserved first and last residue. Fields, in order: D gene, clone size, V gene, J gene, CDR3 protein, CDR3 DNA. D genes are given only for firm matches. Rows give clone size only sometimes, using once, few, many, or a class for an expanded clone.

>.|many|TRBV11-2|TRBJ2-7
CASSPRQSYEQYF
TGTGCCAGCAGCCCCCGACAGAGCTACGAGCAGTACTTC
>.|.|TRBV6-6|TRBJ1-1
CASSYGLRWNTEAFF
TGTGCCAGCAGTTACGGATTGAGGTGGAACACTGAAGCTTTCTTT
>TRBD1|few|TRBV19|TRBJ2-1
CASSISGQGGFPLQFF
TGTGCCAGTAGTATCTCCGGACAGGGGGGTTTCCCGTTGCAGTTCTTC
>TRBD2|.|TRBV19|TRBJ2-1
CASSIKGGSSGSHEQFF
TGTGCCAGTAGTATTAAAGGAGGGTCTAGCGGGAGTCATGAGCAGTTCTTC
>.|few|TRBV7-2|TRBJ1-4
CASSLGHEKLFF
TGTGCCAGCAGCTTAGGGCATGAAAAACTGTTTTTT
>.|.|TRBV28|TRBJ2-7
CASSGVGVSYEQYF
TGTGCCAGCAGCGGAGTCGGGGTATCCTACGAGCAGTACTTC
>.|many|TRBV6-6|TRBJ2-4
CASSLAGGNIQYF
TGTGCCAGCAGTTTGGCAGGGGGGAACATTCAGTACTTC
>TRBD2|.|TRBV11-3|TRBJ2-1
CASSLGRGVPNEQFF
TGTGCCAGCAGCTTAGGACGGGGGGTTCCCAATGAGCAGTTCTTC
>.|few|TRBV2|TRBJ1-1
CASRYTEAFF
TGTGCCAGCAGATACACTGAAGCTTTCTTT
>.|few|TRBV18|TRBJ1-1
CASSPPGQNTEAFF
TGTGCCAGCTCACCACCGGGACAGAACACTGAAGCTTTCTTT
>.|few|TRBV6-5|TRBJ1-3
CASSYSSSLPGNTIYF
TGTGCCAGCAGTTACTCTTCAAGTCTTCCTGGAAACACCATATATTTT
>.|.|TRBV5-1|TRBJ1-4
CASSDSPTNEKLFF
TGCGCCAGCAGCGATTCGCCAACTAATGAAAAACTGTTTTTT
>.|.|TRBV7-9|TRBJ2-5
CASSQGGPLGLGETQYF
TGTGCCAGCAGCCAAGGCGGACCACTAGGGCTTGGGGAGACCCAGTACTTC
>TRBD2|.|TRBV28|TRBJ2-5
CASSPRAGRAQETQYF
TGTGCCAGCAGTCCCCGGGCGGGGAGGGCCCAAGAGACCCAGTACTTC
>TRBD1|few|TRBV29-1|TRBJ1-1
CSAGQGREAFF
TGCAGCGCGGGACAGGGCCGTGAAGCTTTCTTT
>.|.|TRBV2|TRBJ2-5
CASSVGEETQYF
TGTGCCAGCAGTGTCGGTGAAGAGACCCAGTACTTC
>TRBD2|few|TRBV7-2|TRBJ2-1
CASSPLAGVSDNEQFF
TGTGCCAGCAGCCCTCTAGCGGGAGTGTCCGACAATGAGCAGTTCTTC
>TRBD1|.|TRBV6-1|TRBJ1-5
CASNRGQAHQPQHF
TGTGCCAGCAATAGAGGACAGGCCCATCAGCCCCAGCATTTT
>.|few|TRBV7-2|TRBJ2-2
CASSFLNTGELFF
TGTGCCAGCAGCTTCCTGAACACCGGGGAGCTGTTTTTT
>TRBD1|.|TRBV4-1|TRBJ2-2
CASSRWQGAPGELFF
TGCGCCAGCAGCCGGTGGCAGGGGGCGCCCGGGGAGCTGTTTTTT
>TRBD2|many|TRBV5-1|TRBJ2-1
CASSIASGSRQFF
TGCGCCAGCAGTATCGCTAGCGGGAGCAGGCAGTTCTTC
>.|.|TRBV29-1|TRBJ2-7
CSVEDGWTSPYEQYF
TGCAGCGTTGAAGATGGATGGACTTCCCCCTACGAGCAGTACTTC
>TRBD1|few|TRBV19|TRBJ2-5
CASSVGTGGRETQYF
TGTGCCAGTAGTGTTGGGACAGGGGGCAGAGAGACCCAGTACTTC
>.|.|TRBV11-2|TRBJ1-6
CASSSLNGGGSPLHF
TGTGCCAGCAGCTCCCTCAACGGCGGTGGTTCACCCCTCCACTTT
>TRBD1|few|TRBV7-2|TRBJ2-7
CASSSPDRVIYEQYF
TGTGCCAGCAGCTCCCCTGACAGGGTGATCTACGAGCAGTACTTC
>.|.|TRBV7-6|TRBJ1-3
CASSLEGVRSGNTIYF
TGTGCCAGCAGCTTGGAGGGGGTGCGCTCTGGAAACACCATATATTTT
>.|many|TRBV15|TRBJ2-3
CATSRDWGADHYTQYF
TGTGCCACCAGCAGAGATTGGGGGGCGGACCACTATACGCAGTATTTT
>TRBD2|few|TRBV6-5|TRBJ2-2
CASTRWRETGELFF
TGTGCCAGCACTCGTTGGCGGGAGACCGGGGAGCTGTTTTTT
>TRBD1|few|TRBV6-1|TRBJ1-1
CASTLDRASTEAFF
TGTGCCAGCACTTTGGACAGGGCGAGCACTGAAGCTTTCTTT
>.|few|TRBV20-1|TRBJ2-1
CSASNDNEQFF
TGCAGTGCTAGTAACGACAATGAGCAGTTCTTC
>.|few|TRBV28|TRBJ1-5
CASSLTFGQFSNQPQHF
TGTGCCAGCAGTTTAACCTTTGGGCAGTTTAGCAATCAGCCCCAGCATTTT
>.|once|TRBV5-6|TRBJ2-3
CASSLYLDTQYF
TGTGCCAGCAGCTTGTATCTAGATACGCAGTATTTT
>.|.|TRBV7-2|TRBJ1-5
CASSFLGQPQHF
TGTGCCAGCAGCTTTTTAGGGCAGCCCCAGCATTTT
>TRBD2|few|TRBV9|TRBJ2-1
CASSASGSYNEQFF
TGTGCCAGCAGCGCTAGCGGGAGTTACAATGAGCAGTTCTTC
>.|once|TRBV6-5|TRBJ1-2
CASRYALGYTF
TGTGCCAGCAGATACGCCTTGGGCTACACCTTC
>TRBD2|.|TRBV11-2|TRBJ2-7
CASSSTSGRYEQYF
TGTGCCAGCAGCTCGACTAGCGGGAGGTACGAGCAGTACTTC
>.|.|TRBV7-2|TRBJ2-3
CASSPGLERSTDTQYF
TGTGCCAGCAGCCCAGGACTTGAGCGGAGCACAGATACGCAGTATTTT
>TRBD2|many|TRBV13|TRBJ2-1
CASSLEWTSGNNEQFF
TGTGCCAGCAGCTTAGAATGGACTAGCGGCAACAATGAGCAGTTCTTC
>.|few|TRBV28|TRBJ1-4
CASTPTGIAEKLFF
TGTGCCAGCACCCCTACAGGGATCGCAGAAAAACTGTTTTTT
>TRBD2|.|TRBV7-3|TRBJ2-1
CASSFYSSGGYNEQFF
TGTGCCAGCAGCTTCTATTCTAGCGGGGGTTACAATGAGCAGTTCTTC
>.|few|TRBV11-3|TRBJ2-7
CASSETGLMGYEQYF
TGTGCCAGCAGCGAAACGGGTTTGATGGGTTACGAGCAGTACTTC
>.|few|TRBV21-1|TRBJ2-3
CASSKYREGSDTQYF
TGTGCCAGCAGCAAATATAGGGAAGGGTCAGATACGCAGTATTTT
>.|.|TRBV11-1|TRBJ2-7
CASSLAGGPGNPYEQYF
TGTGCCAGCAGCTTAGCGGGGGGCCCCGGGAATCCATACGAGCAGTACTTC
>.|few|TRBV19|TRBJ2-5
CASSGLASQETQYF
TGTGCCAGTAGTGGGTTAGCGAGCCAAGAGACCCAGTACTTC
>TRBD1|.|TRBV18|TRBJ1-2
CASSPPGTVIYGYTF
TGTGCCAGCTCACCACCGGGGACAGTGATCTATGGCTACACCTTC
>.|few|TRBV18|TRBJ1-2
CASSLEGRNNYGYTF
TGTGCCAGCTCCCTCGAGGGCAGGAATAACTATGGCTACACCTTC
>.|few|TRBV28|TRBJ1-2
CASGQAPNYGYTF
TGTGCCAGCGGGCAGGCCCCTAACTATGGCTACACCTTC
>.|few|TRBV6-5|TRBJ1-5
CASSEWDQPQHF
TGTGCCAGCAGTGAATGGGATCAGCCCCAGCATTTT